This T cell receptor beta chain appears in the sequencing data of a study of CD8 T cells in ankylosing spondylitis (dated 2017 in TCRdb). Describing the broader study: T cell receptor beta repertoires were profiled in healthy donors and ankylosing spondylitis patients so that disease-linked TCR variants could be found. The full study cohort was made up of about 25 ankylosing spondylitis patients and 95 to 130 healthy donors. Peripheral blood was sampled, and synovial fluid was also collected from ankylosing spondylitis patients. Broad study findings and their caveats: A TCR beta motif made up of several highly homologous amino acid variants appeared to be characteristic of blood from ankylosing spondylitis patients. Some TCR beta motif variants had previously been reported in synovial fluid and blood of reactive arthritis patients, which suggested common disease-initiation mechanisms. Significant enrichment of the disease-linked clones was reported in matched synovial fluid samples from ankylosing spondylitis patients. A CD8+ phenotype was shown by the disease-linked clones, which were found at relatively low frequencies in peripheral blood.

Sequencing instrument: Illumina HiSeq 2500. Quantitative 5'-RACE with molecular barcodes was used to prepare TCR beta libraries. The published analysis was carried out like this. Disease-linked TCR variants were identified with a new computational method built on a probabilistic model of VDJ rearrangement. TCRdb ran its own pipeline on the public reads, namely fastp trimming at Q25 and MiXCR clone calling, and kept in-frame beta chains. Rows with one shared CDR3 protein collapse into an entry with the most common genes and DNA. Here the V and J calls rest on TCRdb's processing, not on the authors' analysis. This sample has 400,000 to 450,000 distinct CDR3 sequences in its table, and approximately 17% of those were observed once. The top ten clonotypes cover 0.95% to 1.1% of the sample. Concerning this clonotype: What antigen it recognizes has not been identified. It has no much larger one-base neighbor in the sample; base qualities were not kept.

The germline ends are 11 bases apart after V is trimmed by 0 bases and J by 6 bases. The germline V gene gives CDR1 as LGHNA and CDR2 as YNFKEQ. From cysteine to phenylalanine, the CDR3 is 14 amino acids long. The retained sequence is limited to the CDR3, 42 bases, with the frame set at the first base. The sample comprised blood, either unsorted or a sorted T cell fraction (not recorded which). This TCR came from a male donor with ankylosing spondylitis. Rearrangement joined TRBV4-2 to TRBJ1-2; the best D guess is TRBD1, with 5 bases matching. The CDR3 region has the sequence CASSQDGVDNGYTF. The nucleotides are TGTGCCAGCAGCCAAGACGGGGTGGACAATGGCTACACCTTC.